This T cell receptor beta chain appears in the sequencing data of a study of OX40 agonist ivuxolimab in advanced cancers. The germline V gene encodes CDR1 MRHNA and CDR2 SNTAGT. The V and J ends lost 0 bases and 1 base, in that order; junction bases with no gene match: 3. The CDR3 has 17 amino acids. Sequencing used immunoSEQ multiplex PCR; TCRdb keeps in-frame clones, though not all of them. Of roughly 48,000 clones in the sample, roughly 82% were seen once. The V and J genes are TRBV6-4 and TRBJ1-3; 10 positions agree with TRBD1. The TCR was taken from an adult with an advanced solid tumor such as melanoma, head and neck, liver or kidney cancer. Sequenced material: CD4+ or CD8+ T cells sorted from blood, taken in a trial of the OX40 agonist ivuxolimab. CDR3 in amino acids: CASSDSRQGASGNTIYF. The CDR3 DNA is TGTGCCAGCAGTGACTCGCGACAGGGGGCATCTGGAAACACCATATATTTT.